The entry below describes one T cell receptor (beta chain). Its target is not known. The record originates from a study of cytomegalovirus exposure and HLA in healthy donors. Overall study findings and caveats: Over 150 TCR beta chains were listed as cytomegalovirus-associated. Accurate prediction of most subjects' HLA-A and HLA-B alleles from TCR beta sequences was reported.

The PCR was carried out with 60 Vbeta primers and 13 Jbeta primers. Assay used: immunoSEQ multiplex PCR; TCRdb lists only in-frame clones, some missing. Recorded for this sample: 150,000 to 200,000 clones. At the time of sampling, donors were nominally healthy, though unrecorded immune exposures were likely. Germline V gene lookup returns CDR1 MRHNA and CDR2 SNTAGT. The length of the CDR3 is 15 residues. J gave up 3 bases and V 6 bases, and 8 bases lay outside the gene matches. This TCR was sampled from a woman between 18 and 29 years old in good health and CMV-seropositive. Sequenced: PBMCs. V usage is TRBV6-4 and J usage is TRBJ2-3; 8 bases fit TRBD1. The CDR3 reads CASSPQGQATDTQYF. CDR3 bases: TGTGCCAGCAGCCCTCAGGGACAGGCGACAGATACGCAGTATTTT.